One and the same sample provided the 22 T cell receptor beta chains below, sequenced in a study of T cells in Graves' hyperthyroidism and ophthalmopathy. Amplification of TCR beta CDR3 regions was performed using RNA transcripts as template. Primed by the HTBI set, a first-round RT-PCR was run on the TCR CDR3. TCRdb ran MiXCR on the multiplex PCR reads and lists one entry per CDR3 protein. The repertoire holds fewer than 800,000 distinct CDR3 sequences, with roughly 17% as singletons. The material sequenced was blood. These receptors all come from a man aged 18 to 35 with Graves' hyperthyroidism.

This clonotype came up many times. This chain joins TRBV27 and TRBJ2-1, with D possibly TRBD2 on 6 matching bases. Germline CDR1 MNHEY, CDR2 SMNVEV (reference sequence). V lost 2 bases and J lost 5, with 13 bases in between. The CDR3 runs to 15 residues. CDR3 sequence: CASSLMEGLDNEQFF. The CDR3 nucleotides read TGTGCCAGCAGTTTAATGGAGGGCCTCGACAATGAGCAGTTCTTC.

This clonotype came up many times. The rearrangement joins TRBV20-1 to TRBJ2-3; a possible D gene is TRBD2 (6 bases). CDR1 and CDR2 from the germline V gene are DFQATT and SNEGSKA (reference sequence). The V and J ends lost 7 bases and 4 bases respectively, with 21 bases between them. The CDR3 extends over 15 amino acids. The CDR3 DNA sequence: TGCAGTGTCCAAGAGAAGTACGGGAGCGCAGATACGCAGTATTTT. Residues: CSVQEKYGSADTQYF.

The rearrangement links TRBV10-3 to TRBJ2-3; D is uncertain. Germline CDR1 reads ENHRY; CDR2 reads SYGVKD. The ends were cut back, 5 bases at V and 2 bases at J, with 8 bases in the middle. This CDR3 is 13 amino acids long. CDR3 sequence reads: CAISLVNTDTQYF. The CDR3 DNA follows: TGTGCCATCAGTCTAGTCAACACAGATACGCAGTATTTT.

This clonotype occurred many times. The chain couples TRBV28 to TRBJ2-1, with TRBD2 matching 8 bases. V trimming: 6 bases; J trimming: 2 bases; junction bases outside the gene matches: 6. The CDR3 has 15 amino acids. The V gene's germline CDR1 is MDHEN and CDR2 SYDVKM. CDR3 loop: CASSKLAATYNEQFF. The CDR3 nucleotides are TGTGCCAGCAGCAAACTAGCGGCAACCTACAATGAGCAGTTCTTC. Using reference TRBV28 and TRBJ2-1 for the parts outside the CDR3, the full variable domain is DVKVTQSSRYLVKRTGEKVFLECVQDMDHENMFWYRQDPGLGLRLIYFSYDVKMKEKGDIPEGYSVSREKKERFSLILESASTNQTSMYLCASSKLAATYNEQFFGPGTRLTVL.

The chain recombines TRBV6-2 or TRBV6-3 with TRBJ2-2; D remains unclear. The CDR3 is 16 residues long. Trimming took 2 bases from V and 2 from J, leaving 12 bases between them. Germline lookup yields CDR1 MNHEY and CDR2 SVGEGT. The CDR3 nucleotides read TGTGCCAGCAGTTACGCCCGTGGCAGTAACACCGGGGAGCTGTTTTTT. The encoded protein is CASSYARGSNTGELFF.

This clonotype has a count of ten or more. The chain uses TRBV27 and TRBJ2-3; 9 positions agree with TRBD2. Trimming at V came to 7 bases and at J to 4 bases, leaving 6 bases not matched to a gene. Looked up from germline, CDR1 is MNHEY and CDR2 is SMNVEV (reference sequence). The CDR3 contains 14 residues. The CDR3 DNA follows: TGTGCCAGCACCCCCGGGACTAGCCCAGATACGCAGTATTTT. This translates into CASTPGTSPDTQYF.

The CDR3 DNA follows: TGTGCCAGCAGTTACCGGGGAGTGGAAAAACTGTTTTTT. Its protein is CASSYRGVEKLFF. The chain recombines TRBV6-9 with TRBJ1-4; D gene uncertain. This CDR3 has 13 residues. Germline loops: CDR1 MNHGY, CDR2 SVAAGI. Trimming cost V 3 bases and J 8 bases, with 10 bases left between them.

V is TRBV6-1 and J is TRBJ1-5; D uncertain. Trimming left V 8 bases short and J 4 bases short, with 3 bases between. Per the germline V gene, CDR1 is MNHNS and CDR2 is SASEGT. CDR3 size: 10 residues. The CDR3 loop reads CASGNQPQHF. Written as DNA, the CDR3 is TGTGCCAGCGGGAATCAGCCCCAGCATTTT.

This clonotype was counted many times. The J gene is TRBJ2-3, the V gene TRBV2; possibly TRBD2 for D (5 bases). The V and J ends lost 8 bases and 4 bases respectively, with 16 bases between them. In germline, CDR1 is SNHLY, CDR2 FYNNEI. CDR3 size: 14 residues. CDR3 protein: CASGPNPGADTQYF. The CDR3 DNA is TGTGCCAGCGGACCGAACCCCGGGGCAGATACGCAGTATTTT. The full variable domain, its missing parts supplied by reference TRBV2 and TRBJ2-3, is EPEVTQTPSHQVTQMGQEVILRCVPISNHLYFYWYRQILGQKVEFLVSFYNNEISEKSEIFDDQFSVERPDGSNFTLKIRSTKLEDSAMYFCASGPNPGADTQYFGPGTRLTVL.

This clonotype was detected a few times. V usage is TRBV4-1 and J usage is TRBJ2-5; TRBD2 aligns across 12 bases. Germline loops: CDR1 MGHRA, CDR2 YSYEKL. With V trimmed by 2 bases and J by 4 bases, 17 bases remained unmatched. This CDR3 region has 20 residues. This CDR3 reads CASSQPPGTSGPFRGETQYF. The CDR3 DNA is TGCGCCAGCAGCCAACCCCCCGGGACTAGCGGGCCCTTTCGGGGAGAGACCCAGTACTTC.

This clonotype was counted at least ten times. The chain uses TRBV2 and TRBJ2-1, with 13 bases fitting TRBD2. This CDR3 is built from 15 residues. V dropped 5 bases and J dropped 7; count of bases not matched to a gene: 5. Per the germline V gene, CDR1 is SNHLY and CDR2 is FYNNEI. The CDR3 DNA is TGTGCCAGCAGTTCTACTAGCGGGAGGGGGAATGAGCAGTTCTTC. Its protein is CASSSTSGRGNEQFF.

This clonotype was seen more than once but under ten times. The genes are TRBV30 and TRBJ1-2; D call uncertain. Trimming took off 0 bases at V and 4 bases at J, with 9 bases between the two ends. CDR3 length: 13 amino acids. From germline, CDR1 is GTSNPN and CDR2 SVGIG (reference sequence). CDR3 amino acids: CAWSVTRGYGYTF. The CDR3 DNA sequence: TGTGCCTGGAGTGTAACCAGAGGCTATGGCTACACCTTC.

This clonotype turned up a few times. The V and J genes are TRBV3-1 and TRBJ2-3; the D gene is possibly TRBD1 (5 bases). The germline V gene has CDR1 LGHDT and CDR2 YNNKEL (reference sequence). Deletions cut 7 bases from V and 6 bases from J, with 14 bases between. This CDR3 has 13 amino acids. CDR3 bases: TGTGCCAGCACCCAGGGCTTTCCGGATACGCAGTATTTT. Its translation: CASTQGFPDTQYF.

At least ten counts were recorded for this clonotype. The chain joins TRBV30 to TRBJ1-4; D not certain. CDR1 is GTSNPN, CDR2 SVGIG, per germline (reference sequence). The CDR3 spans 12 residues. The V gene lost 2 bases and the J gene lost 14 bases, with 15 bases spanning the gap. CDR3 nucleotides: TGTGCCTGGAGTCGGGGATTCCAACTTCTGTTTTTT. This encodes CAWSRGFQLLFF.

This clonotype was recorded at least ten times. CDR3 DNA sequence: TGTGCCAGCTCCACCTACGAGCAGTACTTC. Translating gives CASSTYEQYF. This chain joins TRBV28 and TRBJ2-7; no reliable D call. Germline loops: CDR1 MDHEN, CDR2 SYDVKM. The V end was cut by 8 bases, the J end by 2 bases, with 4 bases between. CDR3 length: 10 amino acids.

This clonotype showed up just a few times. The V and J genes are TRBV3-1 and TRBJ2-1; no reliable D call. V was trimmed by 4 bases and J by 8 bases, leaving 12 bases between them. Looked up from germline, CDR1 is LGHDT and CDR2 is YNNKEL (reference sequence). CDR3 length: 13 residues. CDR3 sequence (DNA): TGTGCCAGCAGCCGAAGCGTCCTGGATGAGCAGTTCTTC. It encodes CASSRSVLDEQFF.

Only a few counts were recorded for this clonotype. The J gene is TRBJ2-1, the V gene TRBV12-3 or TRBV12-4; the match to TRBD1 covers 8 bases. The CDR3 covers 14 residues. The V and J ends lost 3 bases and 4 bases, in that order; junction bases with no gene match: 2. CDR3 in amino acids: CASSFGDRYNEQFF. The CDR3 coding sequence is TGTGCCAGCAGTTTTGGGGACAGGTACAATGAGCAGTTCTTC.

The chain joins TRBV27 to TRBJ2-7; D is uncertain. V lost 0 bases to trimming and J lost 0 bases, with 12 bases between them. Germline V lookup: CDR1 MNHEY, CDR2 SMNVEV (reference sequence). The CDR3 extends over 16 amino acids. The CDR3, as DNA: TGTGCCAGCAGTTTATCAGCTCCCAGGAGCTCCTACGAGCAGTACTTC. It specifies CASSLSAPRSSYEQYF.

The chain joins TRBV13 to TRBJ2-5; weak D call: TRBD1 (6 bases). V was cut by 4 bases and J by 1 base, with 13 bases left in between. CDR1 is PRHDT and CDR2 is FYEKMQ in the germline V gene (reference sequence). The CDR3 has 15 amino acids. The CDR3 DNA is TGTGCCAGCAGCTCTCCTTGGACAGCCCAAGAGACCCAGTACTTC. It specifies CASSSPWTAQETQYF. The full variable domain, completed using reference TRBV13 and TRBJ2-5, is AAGVIQSPRHLIKEKRETATLKCYPIPRHDTVYWYQQGPGQDPQFLISFYEKMQSDKGSIPDRFSAQQFSDYHSELNMSSLELGDSALYFCASSSPWTAQETQYFGPGTRLLVL.

This clonotype showed up many times. The chain couples TRBV12-3 or TRBV12-4 to TRBJ2-6; 9 positions agree with TRBD1. J gave up 4 bases and V 6 bases, and 10 bases lay outside the gene matches. The CDR3 is 17 residues long. CDR3 amino acids: CASRGQGSPMGANVLTF. Here the CDR3 DNA reads TGTGCCAGCAGAGGACAGGGGTCCCCAATGGGGGCCAACGTCCTGACTTTC.

This clonotype appeared many times. V is TRBV7-9 and J is TRBJ1-1, with D tentatively TRBD1 (6 bases). CDR3 length: 14 amino acids. CDR1 is SEHNR and CDR2 is FQNEAQ in the germline V gene (reference sequence). V lost 5 bases and J 0 bases, leaving 10 bases between the germline ends. CDR3 nucleotide sequence: TGTGCCAGCAGCGTACAGGGAATGAACACTGAAGCTTTCTTT. Translation gives CASSVQGMNTEAFF.

This clonotype was detected only once. The genes are TRBV7-2 and TRBJ2-1; 9 bases are a match to TRBD2. There are 15 residues in the CDR3. CDR1 and CDR2 (germline): SGHTA, FQGNSA. The trim removed 0 bases at V and 9 bases at J, leaving 6 bases unmatched. The chain's CDR3 is CASSLAAGGPGEQFF. In nucleotides, the CDR3 is TGTGCCAGCAGCTTAGCGGCGGGAGGGCCAGGTGAGCAGTTCTTC.